This T cell receptor (beta chain) is from a study of T cell changes during pregnancy in multiple sclerosis. CDR3 length: 14 residues. The germline gives CDR1 GTSNPN, CDR2 SVGIG (reference sequence). Trimming removed 0 bases at V and 7 bases at J, with 15 bases between. Repertoires were generated with immunoSEQ multiplex PCR, while TCRdb's copy carries only in-frame clones and drops some. The sample has fewer than 45,000 clones, about nine tenths seen once. This sample comprised CD8+ T cells from peripheral blood mononuclear cells, obtained in the first trimester of pregnancy. The TCR comes from a female donor with multiple sclerosis, enrolled in a pregnancy study. The rearrangement uses TRBV30 and TRBJ1-2, with a weak D call TRBD1 (5 bases). The CDR3 loop reads CAWSVTGISGGYTF. In DNA form, the CDR3 reads TGTGCCTGGAGTGTCACAGGCATAAGTGGTGGCTACACCTTC.